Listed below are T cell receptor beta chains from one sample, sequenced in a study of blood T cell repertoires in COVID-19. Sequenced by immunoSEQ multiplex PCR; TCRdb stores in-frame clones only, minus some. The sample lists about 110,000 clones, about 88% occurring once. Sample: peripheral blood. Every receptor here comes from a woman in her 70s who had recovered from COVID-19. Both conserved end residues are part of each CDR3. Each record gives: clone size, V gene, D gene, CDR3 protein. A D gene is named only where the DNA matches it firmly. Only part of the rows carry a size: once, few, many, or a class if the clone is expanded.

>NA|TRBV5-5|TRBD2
CASSPRLAGGSYNEQFF
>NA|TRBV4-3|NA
CASSRDSTGYQETQYF
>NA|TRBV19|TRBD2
CASSTTSGWASYEQYF
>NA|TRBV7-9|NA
CASSPQQGYGYTF
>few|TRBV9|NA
CASSVGAGSGNTIYF
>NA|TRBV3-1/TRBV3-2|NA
CASSPRLIGNTIYF
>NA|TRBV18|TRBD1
CASSPPGTVDEQFF
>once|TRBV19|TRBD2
CASSRGGGRSYNEQFF
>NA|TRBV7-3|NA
CASSSIGGDNSPLHF
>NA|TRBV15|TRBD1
CATSPWTGNTGELFF
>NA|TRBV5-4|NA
CASEDSVGGNTIYF
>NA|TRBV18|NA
CASSPKGTQGYTEAFF
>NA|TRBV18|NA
CASSPLLAVSTDTQYF
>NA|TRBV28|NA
CASSDWGGRNNEQFF
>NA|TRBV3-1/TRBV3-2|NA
CASSQGPEENSPLHF
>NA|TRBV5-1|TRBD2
CASSNGLADTNTQYF
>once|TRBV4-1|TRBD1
CASSRDRGSSYEQYF
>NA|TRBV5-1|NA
CASNSRDTQYF
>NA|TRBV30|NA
CAWSGDWRGRTDTQYF
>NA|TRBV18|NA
CASSPRPGRSYEQYF
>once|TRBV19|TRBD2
CASSFLAGGGIEQYF
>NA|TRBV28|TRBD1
CASGTGSNQPQHF
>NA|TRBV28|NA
CASSLTGLIYGYTF
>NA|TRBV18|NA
CASSPRQGGNTGELFF
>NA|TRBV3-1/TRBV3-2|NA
CASSLKGGSYEQYF
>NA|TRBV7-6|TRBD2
CASSILAGEEYF
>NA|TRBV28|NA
CASNQGKEKLFF
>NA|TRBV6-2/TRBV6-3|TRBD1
CASSYAVDRGEPQHF
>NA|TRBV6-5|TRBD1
CASRPGTGNTYEQYF
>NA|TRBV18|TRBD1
CASSPDRGHETQYF